Each of the 14 T cell receptor beta chains below was sequenced from the same sample in a study of CD8 T cells in ankylosing spondylitis (dated by TCRdb to about 2017). The library was generated by 5' RACE. Sequenced on an Illumina HiSeq 2500. TCRdb reworked the public reads: Q25 trimming with fastp, MiXCR clone assembly, productive beta chains retained. Each entry is one CDR3 protein sequence, shown with its most common DNA and genes. This sample gives approximately 150,000 distinct CDR3 sequences in total; roughly 34% of them show up just once. The ten largest clonotypes hold 6% of the sample. Sequences were obtained from synovial fluid, either unsorted or a sorted T cell fraction (not recorded which). All receptors derive from a male donor with ankylosing spondylitis.

In this sample, this clonotype turned up many times. The chain has TRBV24-1 and TRBJ2-7; no firm D call. This CDR3 contains 15 residues. V was cut by 3 bases and J by 0 bases, with 11 bases left in between. Looked up from germline, CDR1 is KGHDR and CDR2 is SFDVKD. This chain's CDR3 is CATSDATESSYEQYF. In nucleotides, the CDR3 is TGTGCCACCAGTGATGCGACTGAAAGCTCCTACGAGCAGTACTTC.

This clonotype was seen a few times. The chain uses TRBV4-3 and TRBJ2-6, with D possibly matching TRBD1 (6 bases). Germline CDR1 LGHNA, CDR2 YSLEER. The CDR3 consists of 16 residues. V lost 1 base and J lost 3, with 10 bases in between. This CDR3 is CASSQGYRVGANVLTF. The CDR3 DNA is TGCGCCAGCAGCCAAGGATACAGGGTTGGGGCCAACGTCCTGACTTTC.

The table lists this clonotype with many counts. The V call is TRBV29-1, the J call TRBJ1-1; D not certain. V dropped 8 bases and J dropped 6 bases, with 10 bases sitting between them. Germline V gives CDR1 SQVTM, CDR2 ANQGSEA. The CDR3 covers 10 residues. The CDR3 loop is CSYRNAEAFF. The CDR3 nucleotides read TGCAGCTACAGAAACGCTGAAGCTTTCTTT.

The gene calls are TRBV15 and TRBJ2-7; D perhaps matches TRBD1 (5 bases). Trimming shortened V by 0 bases and J by 7 bases, and 10 bases separated the two germline ends. This CDR3 spans 13 amino acids. Germline V CDR1 and CDR2: LNHNV, YYDKDF (reference sequence). The CDR3 DNA sequence: TGTGCCACCAGCAGAGATCGACAGAAGGAGCAGTACTTC. It codes for CATSRDRQKEQYF.

This clonotype came up a few times. The CDR3 region has the DNA TGCAGTGCCCGGACTAGCGGGAATCTGGTCGGGGAGCTGTTTTTT. Residues: CSARTSGNLVGELFF. The chain employs TRBV20-1 and TRBJ2-2; 12 nucleotides agree with TRBD2. J was trimmed by 7 bases and V by 6 bases; bases with no gene match: 9. Germline V gives CDR1 DFQATT, CDR2 SNEGSKA (reference sequence). CDR3 size: 15 residues.

This clonotype was detected only a few times. The DNA of the CDR3 is TGCGCCAGCAGCTCCATCCCAGCGGGGGCCGGGGAGACCCAGTACTTC. It codes for CASSSIPAGAGETQYF. The rearrangement links TRBV5-1 to TRBJ2-5, with 8 bases aligning to TRBD2. The CDR3 extends over 16 amino acids. The germline V gene encodes CDR1 SGHRS and CDR2 YFSETQ. The J segment lost 5 bases and the V segment lost 3 bases, leaving 12 bases of the junction unmatched.

This clonotype has a handful of counts. DNA for the CDR3: TGTGCCAGCTCACCAGGACGACCGGGACCCGTATCCTACAATGAGCAGTTCTTC. It yields the protein CASSPGRPGPVSYNEQFF. The chain is built from TRBV18 and TRBJ2-1; D may be TRBD1 or TRBD2 (5 bases each). The CDR3 contains 18 residues. Germline assignment: CDR1 KGHSH and CDR2 LQKENI. Trimming took 2 bases from V and 1 from J, leaving 18 bases between them.

V gene TRBV24-1 combines with J gene TRBJ2-3; TRBD1 aligns across 8 bases. The CDR3 contains 18 residues. The junction had 11 bases not matched to a gene; V was cut back by 4 bases and J by 0 bases. The germline V gene has CDR1 KGHDR and CDR2 SFDVKD. CDR3 coding DNA: TGTGCCACCAGTGACCGGGAACGGACAGGGACTAGCACAGATACGCAGTATTTT. Amino acids: CATSDRERTGTSTDTQYF.

This rearrangement joins TRBV20-1 to TRBJ2-7; D uncertain. This CDR3 has 12 amino acids. Germline values: CDR1 DFQATT, CDR2 SNEGSKA (reference sequence). Trimming removed 4 bases at V and 1 base at J, with 8 bases between. The CDR3 DNA follows: TGCAGTGCTACACTGTCTTCCTACGAGCAGTACTTC. Its translation is CSATLSSYEQYF.

This chain links TRBV3-1 with TRBJ2-7, with 9 bases lining up with TRBD1. Germline-derived CDR1 and CDR2 are LGHDT and YNNKEL (reference sequence). Trimming at V came to 4 bases and at J to 1 base, leaving 11 bases not matched to a gene. This CDR3 has 17 residues. CDR3 DNA sequence: TGTGCCAGCAGCCCCCGGACAGGACAGGGGATTTCCTACGAGCAGTACTTC. Its translation is CASSPRTGQGISYEQYF.

The chain combines TRBV7-2 with TRBJ1-5; TRBD1 matches at 7 bases. Looked up from germline, CDR1 is SGHTA and CDR2 is FQGNSA. The V segment lost 1 base and the J segment 0 bases; nucleotides outside the gene matches: 0. The CDR3 length is 15 residues. In nucleotides, the CDR3 is TGTGCCAGCAGCTTAGAGGGGGCTAGCAATCAGCCCCAGCATTTT. Protein sequence: CASSLEGASNQPQHF.

Many counts were recorded for this clonotype. The rearrangement uses TRBV28 and TRBJ1-1; D ambiguous. Trimming removed 6 bases from V and 0 bases from J, with 2 bases in between. Germline loops: CDR1 MDHEN, CDR2 SYDVKM. CDR3 size: 11 residues. The CDR3 sequence: CASRVNTEAFF. The CDR3 bases are TGTGCCAGCAGGGTGAACACTGAAGCTTTCTTT. Combining the CDR3 with reference TRBV28 and TRBJ1-1 gives the whole variable domain DVKVTQSSRYLVKRTGEKVFLECVQDMDHENMFWYRQDPGLGLRLIYFSYDVKMKEKGDIPEGYSVSREKKERFSLILESASTNQTSMYLCASRVNTEAFFGQGTRLTVV.

This clonotype was detected only a few times. The chain carries TRBV5-1 and TRBJ2-7, with a weak D call TRBD1 (6 bases). V dropped 1 base and J dropped 4 bases, with 9 bases sitting between them. Germline values: CDR1 SGHRS, CDR2 YFSETQ. This CDR3 spans 13 amino acids. The CDR3 DNA sequence: TGCGCCAGCAGCTTGCTGGACAGATACGAGCAGTACTTC. Residues: CASSLLDRYEQYF.

This clonotype was picked up many times. The J gene is TRBJ2-2, the V gene TRBV6-1, with 8 bases identical to TRBD1. Germline V gives CDR1 MNHNS, CDR2 SASEGT. The CDR3 runs to 15 residues. V was clipped by 3 bases and J by 5 bases; unmatched bases: 5. The CDR3 sequence: CASSDGQGWTGELFF. CDR3 sequence (DNA): TGTGCCAGCAGTGACGGACAGGGTTGGACCGGGGAGCTGTTTTTT.